This T cell receptor (beta chain) appears in the sequencing data of a study of T cells in women clearing cervical HPV infection. Findings and caveats of the study: Richness plus V gene abundances separated cases from controls with AUC 0.8 to 0.85.

As concerns this clone: Antigen: not known. The CDR3 end is not reached by the read, which stops 3 residues before it; the germline J gene fills it in.

The CDR3 contains 14 residues. CDR1 is SGHTA and CDR2 is FQGTGA in the germline V gene. Clones were read by immunoSEQ multiplex PCR, and TCRdb kept only the in-frame ones, dropping some. This sample's table has 20,000 or so clones. This receptor was obtained from a woman between 18 and 70 years old with a cervical HPV16 infection that either progressed to CIN3+ or cleared (not recorded which). J is TRBJ2-4 and V is TRBV7-3, with a tentative D call TRBD1 (6 bases). Sequenced: blood buffy coat. The CDR3 spells CASSAGQNQETQYF. The sequenced CDR3 bases are TGTGCCAGCAGCGCCGGACAGAACCAAGAGACT.